The 14 T cell receptor beta chains reported below all come from one sample, sequenced in a study of blood T cell repertoires in COVID-19 (dated by TCRdb to about 2020). The library was obtained by the immunoSEQ multiplex PCR assay. TCRdb limited this immuneACCESS table to in-frame rearrangements with V and J called. A share of clones is missing; checked studies link under half to unresolved V genes, and the rest is unexplained. Counted in this sample were about 53,000 clones; approximately 84% of them appeared once. The ten largest clones take up 13% to 15% of the sample. Sequencing was performed on peripheral blood. Receptors originate from a human donor in a cohort sampled during active COVID-19.

The rearrangement links TRBV7-9 to TRBJ2-5; 7 bases are shared with TRBD2. Losses at the gene ends were 6 bases for V and 2 bases for J; bases not matched to a gene: 9. The CDR3 sequence is 15 residues long. Germline V gene data show CDR1 as SEHNR and CDR2 as FQNEAQ (reference sequence). CDR3 sequence reads: CASRPPLANQETQYF. In DNA form, the CDR3 reads TGTGCCAGCAGACCCCCACTAGCGAATCAAGAGACCCAGTACTTC.

The chain has TRBV30 and TRBJ1-3; a weak D match, TRBD1 (6 bases). The CDR3 runs 19 residues. The V end lost 2 bases, the J end lost 4 bases, and 27 bases lay between the germline ends. The germline V gene encodes CDR1 GTSNPN and CDR2 SVGIG (reference sequence). The CDR3 reads CAWSTHQNNEDRRGNTIYF. The CDR3, as DNA: TGTGCCTGGAGTACGCACCAAAACAACGAGGACAGAAGGGGAAACACCATATATTTT.

This clone was recorded at least ten times. This chain links TRBV3-1 (or the pseudogene TRBV3-2) with TRBJ2-7, with 10 bases that match TRBD1. This CDR3 has 15 amino acids. With 3 bases clipped from V and 2 bases from J, the junction kept 4 bases outside the gene matches. The germline V gene has CDR1 LGHDT and CDR2 YNNKEL (reference sequence). CDR3 protein: CASSHRDRGPYEQYF. CDR3 bases: TGTGCCAGCAGCCACCGGGACAGGGGTCCCTACGAGCAGTACTTC.

The chain combines TRBV7-3 with TRBJ1-2; tentative D call: TRBD1 (6 bases). Trimming cost V 3 bases and J 4 bases, with 15 bases left between them. Germline CDR1 and CDR2: SGHTA and FQGTGA. This CDR3 contains 15 residues. The CDR3 DNA reads as TGTGCCAGCAGCTTCGACTCCGGGACAACCTATGGCTACACCTTC. Translating it yields CASSFDSGTTYGYTF.

The V gene is TRBV12-3 or TRBV12-4, the J gene TRBJ1-5, with a weak D call TRBD1 (5 bases). CDR3 length equals 13 residues. V was pared by 4 bases and J by 7 bases, with 11 bases between. DNA for the CDR3: TGTGCCAGCAGTTATACCTCAGGGCAGCCCCAGCATTTT. This gives the protein CASSYTSGQPQHF.

J is TRBJ2-3 and V is TRBV6-4, with 7 bases lining up with TRBD1. V was clipped by 0 bases and J by 3 bases; unmatched bases: 3. The CDR3 spans 15 residues. CDR1 and CDR2 from the germline V gene are MRHNA and SNTAGT. The CDR3 is CASSDSGGGTDTQYF. For the CDR3, the DNA is TGTGCCAGCAGTGACTCAGGGGGCGGGACAGATACGCAGTATTTT.

This chain connects TRBV6-5 to TRBJ1-1; D call uncertain. Germline loops: CDR1 MNHEY, CDR2 SVGAGI. Trimming left V 6 bases short and J 5 bases short, with 16 bases between. CDR3 size: 14 residues. The DNA of the CDR3 is TGTGCCAGCAGCGCTCGCGGTTCGGGAACTGAAGCTTTCTTT. As protein: CASSARGSGTEAFF.

The chain is built from TRBV4-3 and TRBJ2-3, with 9 nucleotides matching TRBD2. J gave up 5 bases and V 4 bases, and 7 bases lay outside the gene matches. The CDR3 totals 15 residues. The germline V gene encodes CDR1 LGHNA and CDR2 YSLEER. In nucleotides, the CDR3 is TGCGCCAGCAGCCGCCGCGCGGGGGGGGTAGATACGCAGTATTTT. Translation gives CASSRRAGGVDTQYF.

The chain combines TRBV6-6 with TRBJ2-1, with TRBD2 identical over 7 bases. The germline CDR1 and CDR2 sequences are MNHNY and SVGAGI (reference sequence). With V trimmed by 5 bases and J by 6 bases, 13 bases remained unmatched. The CDR3 runs 16 residues. The CDR3 loop reads CASSPFITGGPNEQFF. The CDR3 DNA reads TGTGCCAGCAGTCCGTTCATAACGGGAGGACCCAATGAGCAGTTCTTC.

The rearrangement joins TRBV18 to TRBJ1-4; D perhaps matches TRBD1 (6 bases). The CDR3 is 15 residues long. V dropped 6 bases and J dropped 0 bases, with 11 bases sitting between them. Germline loops: CDR1 KGHSH, CDR2 LQKENI. The CDR3 bases are TGTGCCAGCTCTCGTCGACAGGCAACTAATGAAAAACTGTTTTTT. Its protein is CASSRRQATNEKLFF.

The CDR3 sequence is CAISEFNRGLSTDTQYF. The CDR3 DNA reads as TGTGCCATCAGTGAGTTTAACAGGGGACTCAGCACAGATACGCAGTATTTT. The chain uses TRBV10-3 and TRBJ2-3; the D gene is possibly TRBD1 (7 bases). CDR1 and CDR2 (germline): ENHRY, SYGVKD. Deletions cut 1 base from V and 0 bases from J, with 14 bases between. The CDR3 sequence is 17 residues long.

This sequence joins TRBV28 and TRBJ2-7, with D maybe TRBD1 (6 bases). Germline V gives CDR1 MDHEN, CDR2 SYDVKM. The CDR3 extends over 15 amino acids. V lost 6 bases and J 3 bases, leaving 18 bases between the germline ends. The CDR3 DNA follows: TGTGCCAGCAGAACGATGTGGGACAAGGACTACGAGCAGTACTTC. Amino acid sequence: CASRTMWDKDYEQYF.

This clone has just one count. The V and J genes are TRBV2 and TRBJ1-2, with 7 nucleotides matching TRBD1. V was pared by 0 bases and J by 3 bases, with 19 bases of the junction left unmatched. In germline, CDR1 is SNHLY, CDR2 FYNNEI. There are 20 residues in the CDR3. The CDR3 is CASSEAPSRRGQSKDYGYTF. The CDR3, as DNA: TGTGCCAGCAGTGAAGCGCCCTCGAGGAGGGGACAGAGTAAAGACTATGGCTACACCTTC. The whole variable domain, filled in from reference TRBV2 and TRBJ1-2, reads EPEVTQTPSHQVTQMGQEVILRCVPISNHLYFYWYRQILGQKVEFLVSFYNNEISEKSEIFDDQFSVERPDGSNFTLKIRSTKLEDSAMYFCASSEAPSRRGQSKDYGYTFGSGTRLTVV.

The chain joins TRBV7-2 to TRBJ2-1; 8 bases map to TRBD2. The CDR3 length is 15 residues. With V trimmed by 0 bases and J by 5 bases, 3 bases remained unmatched. Germline CDR1 reads SGHTA; CDR2 reads FQGNSA. The CDR3 nucleotides are TGTGCCAGCAGCTTAGCTAGCGGGGCCCACAATGAGCAGTTCTTC. Amino acids: CASSLASGAHNEQFF.